The 2 T cell receptor beta chains given below trace back to one sample, sequenced in a study of T cell responses to AZD1222 COVID-19 vaccine. The protocol was immunoSEQ multiplex PCR, while the TCRdb copy is restricted to in-frame clones and leaves out a portion. The sample has 130,000 or so clones, 85% to 95% seen once. The source material was peripheral blood, sampled on day 0 of AZD1222 vaccination. The receptors originated from an adult in good health.

This chain joins TRBV5-6 and TRBJ2-7; the D call may be TRBD1 or TRBD2 (5 bases each). V was clipped by 4 bases and J by 2 bases, with 19 bases between them. Germline assignment: CDR1 SGHDT and CDR2 YYEEEE. The CDR3 is 16 amino acids. Written as DNA, the CDR3 is TGTGCCAGCAGCCCATCCGGGACGCCTTTGCCCTACGAGCAGTACTTC. It is translated as CASSPSGTPLPYEQYF.

On this clone: This specimen includes other DNA sequences encoding the same CDR3. The chain employs TRBV18 and TRBJ2-7; D is unclear. V gave up 3 bases and J gave up 2 bases, with 11 bases separating them. Germline CDR1 is KGHSH and CDR2 is LQKENI. The CDR3 consists of 14 residues. CDR3 in amino acids: CASSPGSGPYEQYF. CDR3 in DNA: TGTGCCAGCTCACCCGGAAGTGGCCCCTACGAGCAGTACTTC.